These 14 T cell receptor beta chains were sequenced from one sample in a study of cytotoxic CD8 clonotypes in ibrutinib-treated CLL. Libraries were prepared by immunoSEQ multiplex PCR; TCRdb keeps only in-frame clonotypes and omits some of them. The table records over 200,000 clones, 65% to 80% of them present only once. The specimen was PBMCs, collected after 12 months of ibrutinib treatment. Receptor source: a human donor with chronic lymphocytic leukemia.

This sequence joins TRBV19 and TRBJ2-2, with D maybe TRBD1 (7 bases). Germline lookup yields CDR1 LNHDA and CDR2 SQIVND (reference sequence). The CDR3 length is 16 residues. The ends were cut back, 7 bases at V and 8 bases at J, with 23 bases in the middle. In nucleotides, the CDR3 is TGTGCCAGTAATCGTCGCGGGGACAGCAGAGGTGGGGAGCTGTTTTTT. Encoded protein: CASNRRGDSRGGELFF. Together with reference TRBV19 and TRBJ2-2, the CDR3 gives the full variable domain: DGGITQSPKYLFRKEGQNVTLSCEQNLNHDAMYWYRQDPGQGLRLIYYSQIVNDFQKGDIAEGYSVSREKKESFPLTVTSAQKNPTAFYLCASNRRGDSRGGELFFGEGSRLTVL.

This clone has only a few counts. The junction departs from the called germline gene at one end, perhaps through a read error. The rearrangement links TRBV7-7 to TRBJ2-1, with 8 bases fitting TRBD2. The CDR3 is made up of 16 amino acids. In germline, CDR1 is SSHAT, CDR2 FNYEAQ (reference sequence). The CDR3 spells CASSERPGRVIDEQFF. DNA for the CDR3: TGTGCTAGCAGCGAGCGCCCCGGGAGGGTGATAGATGAGCAGTTCTTC.

The chain combines TRBV2 with TRBJ1-5; D not resolved. The CDR3 runs to 14 residues. Trimming cost V 0 bases and J 7 bases, with 10 bases left between them. The germline CDR1 and CDR2 sequences are SNHLY and FYNNEI. Here the CDR3 reads CASSEAAPAQPQHF. The CDR3 DNA is TGTGCCAGCAGTGAAGCTGCCCCTGCACAGCCCCAGCATTTT.

This chain connects TRBV9 to TRBJ1-2; unclear D gene. Trimming stripped 0 bases from V and 0 bases from J, with 3 bases between. Germline V gene data show CDR1 as SGDLS and CDR2 as YYNGEE. This CDR3 has 13 amino acids. DNA of the CDR3: TGTGCCAGCAGCGTAGACACTAACTATGGCTACACCTTC. It translates to CASSVDTNYGYTF. The full variable domain, its missing parts supplied by reference TRBV9 and TRBJ1-2, is DSGVTQTPKHLITATGQRVTLRCSPRSGDLSVYWYQQSLDQGLQFLIQYYNGEERAKGNILERFSAQQFPDLHSELNLSSLELGDSALYFCASSVDTNYGYTFGSGTRLTVV.

This clone has only one observation. V and J are TRBV19 and TRBJ1-5; D is uncertain. The CDR3 consists of 12 residues. Germline values: CDR1 LNHDA, CDR2 SQIVND (reference sequence). DNA for the CDR3: TGTGTCAACCTTCTCCCCTATCAGCCCCAGCATTTT. Translated, it gives CVNLLPYQPQHF.

This clone was counted a few times. This CDR3 reads CASSSGPLTGELFF. In DNA, the CDR3 is TGTGCCAGCAGTTCCGGGCCCCTGACCGGGGAGCTGTTTTTT. The J gene is TRBJ2-2, the V gene TRBV6-1, with D uncertain. This CDR3 comprises 14 residues. Trimming cost V 5 bases and J 5 bases, with 12 bases left between them. From germline, CDR1 is MNHNS and CDR2 SASEGT.

This clone was recorded once. The V and J genes are TRBV30 and TRBJ1-2, with 7 nucleotides matching TRBD1. The V segment lost 0 bases and the J segment 2 bases; nucleotides outside the gene matches: 6. Germline V gene sequence: CDR1 GTSNPN, CDR2 SVGIG (reference sequence). The CDR3 runs to 15 residues. This CDR3 is CAWSVLDRVNYGYTF. The CDR3 nucleotides read TGTGCCTGGAGTGTATTAGACAGGGTAAACTATGGCTACACCTTC.

The J gene is TRBJ1-6, the V gene TRBV18; D perhaps matches TRBD1 (6 bases). The CDR3 has 17 residues. V lost 6 bases and J lost 6, with 21 bases in between. Germline V gives CDR1 KGHSH, CDR2 LQKENI. CDR3 sequence: CASSRTGTRTTNSPLHF. The CDR3 nucleotides read TGTGCCAGCTCTCGTACCGGGACACGGACAACTAATTCACCCCTCCACTTT. Variable domain in full (rest from reference TRBV18 and TRBJ1-6): NAGVMQNPRHLVRRRGQEARLRCSPMKGHSHVYWYRQLPEEGLKFMVYLQKENIIDESGMPKERFSAEFPKEGPSILRIQQVVRGDSAAYFCASSRTGTRTTNSPLHFGNGTRLTVT.

This clone came up once. The chain employs TRBV6-6 and TRBJ2-3; 12 positions match TRBD2. The V and J ends lost 4 bases and 5 bases, in that order; junction bases with no gene match: 4. The CDR3 consists of 15 residues. The germline V gene encodes CDR1 MNHNY and CDR2 SVGAGI (reference sequence). This chain's CDR3 is CASSSTSGSGDTQYF. In DNA form, the CDR3 reads TGTGCCAGCAGTTCGACTAGCGGGAGTGGAGATACGCAGTATTTT.

On this clone: The sample contains more than one DNA sequence encoding this CDR3. The chain uses TRBV19 and TRBJ2-7, with 7 positions matching TRBD2. V lost 6 bases to trimming and J lost 4 bases; unmatched junction nucleotides: 6. The CDR3 is 13 residues long. Germline V gives CDR1 LNHDA, CDR2 SQIVND (reference sequence). CDR3 in DNA: TGTGCCAGTAGCCTTGGGGGGGGTTACGAGCAGTACTTC. Its protein is CASSLGGGYEQYF.

This clone has just one count. This rearrangement joins TRBV7-9 to TRBJ1-2; 9 nucleotides line up with TRBD1. Germline V gives CDR1 SEHNR, CDR2 FQNEAQ (reference sequence). The CDR3 sequence is 16 residues long. The junction had 7 bases not matched to a gene; V was cut back by 1 base and J by 4 bases. The chain's CDR3 is CASSLEGQGRGYGYTF. The CDR3 region has the DNA TGTGCCAGCAGCTTAGAAGGACAGGGGCGAGGCTATGGCTACACCTTC.

V and J are TRBV20-1 and TRBJ2-7; weak D call: TRBD1 (5 bases). The V end was cut by 5 bases, the J end by 3 bases, with 8 bases between. From germline, CDR1 is DFQATT and CDR2 SNEGSKA (reference sequence). This CDR3 has 11 residues. The CDR3 DNA reads as TGCAGTGCTCGGACACTCTACGAGCAGTACTTC. It encodes CSARTLYEQYF.

The gene calls are TRBV9 and TRBJ1-6, with D possibly matching TRBD1 (5 bases). V was pared by 5 bases and J by 7 bases, with 13 bases between. The CDR3 is 14 amino acids. The germline V gene has CDR1 SGDLS and CDR2 YYNGEE. The CDR3 DNA reads TGTGCCAGCAGTGACCGGGACCCAAATTCACCCCTCCACTTT. As protein: CASSDRDPNSPLHF.

CDR3 protein: CASSLSAGMNTEAFF. The CDR3 DNA reads TGTGCCAGCAGCTTATCAGCAGGGATGAACACTGAAGCTTTCTTT. The chain has TRBV7-3 and TRBJ1-1; weak D call: TRBD1 (5 bases). There are 15 residues in the CDR3. V lost 2 bases and J lost 0, with 10 bases in between. Germline V gives CDR1 SGHTA, CDR2 FQGTGA.